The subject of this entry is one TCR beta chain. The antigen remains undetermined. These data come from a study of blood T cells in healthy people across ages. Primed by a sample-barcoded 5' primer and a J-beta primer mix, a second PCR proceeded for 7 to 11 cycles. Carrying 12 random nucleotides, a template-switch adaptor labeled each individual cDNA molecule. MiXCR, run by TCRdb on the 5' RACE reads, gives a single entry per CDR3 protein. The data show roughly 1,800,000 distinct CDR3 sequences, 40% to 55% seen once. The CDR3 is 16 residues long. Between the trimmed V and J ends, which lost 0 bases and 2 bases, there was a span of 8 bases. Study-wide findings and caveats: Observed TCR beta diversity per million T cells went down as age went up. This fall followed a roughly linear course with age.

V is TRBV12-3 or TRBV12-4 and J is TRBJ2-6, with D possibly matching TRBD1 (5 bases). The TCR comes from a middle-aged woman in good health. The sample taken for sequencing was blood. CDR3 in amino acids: CASSLALGAGANVLTF. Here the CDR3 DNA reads TGTGCCAGCAGTTTAGCGCTAGGGGCTGGGGCCAACGTCCTGACTTTC.